The TCR beta chain described here comes from a study of CXCR3-negative and CXCR3-positive naive CD8 T cells. Study background: A total of 130 million to 150 million TRB reads was generated, with about 1.5 +/- 0.3 million per library. Study-level results: Relative to CXCR3-negative naive cells, CXCR3-positive naive cells had more hydrophobic TRB CDR3s.

For this clonotype: The antigen is unknown.

This CDR3 spans 15 amino acids. CDR1 is LNHDA, CDR2 SQIVND, per germline (reference sequence). The TRB libraries of cDNA were built by UMI-labeled 5' RACE. TCRdb re-called the 5' RACE reads, yielding one record per CDR3 amino acid sequence without DNA. Its table records 150,000 or so distinct CDR3 sequences. The chain carries TRBV19 and TRBJ2-5; TCRdb's D gene call, TRBD1, goes unchecked for lack of DNA. Sequenced material: naive CXCR3+ CD8+ T cells from blood. As for subset: CD45RO-CCR7+CD27+CD95- naive CD8+ T cells expressing CXCR3 (TNR3+). The TCR was taken from a human donor in good health. Some clones in this sample may be carry-over from other donors' samples. The chain's CDR3 is CANSSRTVGQETQYF.